Here is one T cell receptor (beta chain) with its context. The CDR3 covers 15 residues. V was pared by 2 bases and J by 2 bases, with 5 bases of the junction left unmatched. Germline V lookup: CDR1 SGHRS, CDR2 YFSETQ. These data originate in a study of technical replicates of blood from a handful of donors. TCRdb's table, derived via immunoSEQ multiplex PCR, lists solely in-frame clones and lacks some. The repertoire holds 76,000 or so clones, with 90% to 95% as singletons. The TCR originated in a human donor in good health. The sample taken for sequencing was T cells isolated from PBMCs. V usage is TRBV5-1 and J usage is TRBJ2-7; 9 nucleotides align to TRBD1. The DNA for the CDR3 is TGCGCCAGCAGCTTTGGGACAGGGACGACCTACGAGCAGTACTTC. Its protein is CASSFGTGTTYEQYF.